The present T cell receptor beta chain was sequenced within a study of T-cell reconstitution after alpha-beta-depleted transplantation in children. The CDR3 runs to 14 residues. Between the trimmed V and J ends, which lost 4 bases and 9 bases, there was a span of 16 bases. Germline V CDR1 and CDR2: MGHDK, SYGVNS. At least ten counts were recorded for this clonotype. Antigen specificity is unknown. Study findings and constraints: Newly produced T cells mostly provided counts and TCRbeta diversity after one year, as hyperexpanded clones declined. The study reportedly traced alpha-beta T cells about two months after transplant to several hundred expanded graft clones.

Construction of the TCRbeta library involved unique molecular identifiers. TCRdb re-analysed the PCR reads in MiXCR, keeping a single row per CDR3 protein. The repertoire holds 490,000 or so distinct CDR3 sequences, with roughly a tenth as singletons. V and J are TRBV25-1 and TRBJ2-1; D might be TRBD2 (6 bases). This clonotype was obtained from a child aged 2 to 10 with inherited bone marrow failure, due to receive a stem cell transplant. The material was PBMCs, obtained before TCRalphabeta/CD19-depleted stem cell transplant. This CDR3 is CASSVMAGTSEQFF. In nucleotides, the CDR3 is TGTGCCAGCAGTGTAATGGCGGGAACTAGTGAGCAGTTCTTC. The whole variable domain, filled in from reference TRBV25-1 and TRBJ2-1, reads EADIYQTPRYLVIGTGKKITLECSQTMGHDKMYWYQQDPGMELHLIHYSYGVNSTEKGDLSSESTVSRIRTEHFPLTLESARPSHTSQYLCASSVMAGTSEQFFGPGTRLTVL.